Following are 21 T cell receptor beta chains from one sample sequenced in a study of blood T cell repertoires in COVID-19. The table came from immunoSEQ multiplex PCR; TCRdb's copy has only in-frame clones and leaves some out. The sample comprises fewer than 200,000 clones, about 83% of which are singletons, and 3% to 3.5% rests with the top ten. The sequenced material came from PBMCs or T cells enriched from blood (not recorded which). The receptors here all came from a woman aged 25 to 39 who had been exposed to COVID-19.

This chain links TRBV7-8 with TRBJ2-1; D is ambiguous. CDR1 and CDR2 from the germline V gene are SGHVS and FQNEAQ. Trimming removed 4 bases from V and 4 bases from J, with 5 bases in between. The CDR3 loop spans 12 amino acids. In DNA, the CDR3 is TGTGCCAGCAGCTACCGGTACAATGAGCAGTTCTTC. It yields the protein CASSYRYNEQFF.

The J gene is TRBJ1-1, the V gene TRBV12-3 or TRBV12-4; 9 nucleotides match TRBD1. The V gene end was trimmed by 8 bases and the J gene end by 11 bases; junction bases not matched to a gene: 9. The CDR3 has 12 residues. The CDR3 is CASWGQGGDAFF. CDR3 DNA: TGTGCCAGCTGGGGACAGGGAGGTGATGCTTTCTTT.

The chain couples TRBV27 to TRBJ1-2; 8 nucleotides match TRBD1. J was trimmed by 7 bases and V by 2 bases; bases with no gene match: 3. The CDR3 sequence is 13 residues long. Per the germline V gene, CDR1 is MNHEY and CDR2 is SMNVEV (reference sequence). CDR3 in amino acids: CASSLQGAGGYTF. In nucleotides, the CDR3 is TGTGCCAGCAGTTTACAGGGGGCAGGTGGCTACACCTTC.

The chain employs TRBV6-5 and TRBJ1-1, with D perhaps matching TRBD1 (6 bases). Germline CDR1 MNHEY, CDR2 SVGAGI. Trimming cost V 5 bases and J 2 bases, with 12 bases left between them. The CDR3 spans 14 residues. DNA of the CDR3: TGTGCCAGCAGTCTAATACAGGGAAACACTGAAGCTTTCTTT. Encoded protein: CASSLIQGNTEAFF.

The V call is TRBV7-9, the J call TRBJ1-1; no definite D call. The germline V and J ends were trimmed by 5 bases and 8 bases, with 9 bases remaining between them. CDR1 and CDR2 from the germline V gene are SEHNR and FQNEAQ (reference sequence). The CDR3 totals 11 residues. Here the CDR3 reads CASSLGLEAFF. In DNA form, the CDR3 reads TGTGCCAGCAGCCTCGGGTTAGAAGCTTTCTTT.

The V call is TRBV5-6, the J call TRBJ2-3; possibly TRBD1 for D (5 bases). The ends were cut back, 0 bases at V and 3 bases at J, with 20 bases in the middle. Germline V lookup: CDR1 SGHDT, CDR2 YYEEEE. The CDR3 loop spans 18 amino acids. The CDR3 loop reads CASSLVPAGWIRTDTQYF. DNA of the CDR3: TGTGCCAGCAGCTTGGTTCCCGCAGGGTGGATAAGGACAGATACGCAGTATTTT.

The chain combines TRBV10-3 with TRBJ1-2; D gene unclear. The CDR3 length is 14 residues. Germline values: CDR1 ENHRY, CDR2 SYGVKD. Trimming left V 0 bases short and J 2 bases short, with 7 bases between. CDR3 DNA sequence: TGTGCCATCAGTGAGTCGTTGCAGAACTATGGCTACACCTTC. Translating it yields CAISESLQNYGYTF.

The V gene is TRBV5-8, the J gene TRBJ1-2; D not certain. CDR1 and CDR2 from the germline V gene are SGHTS and YDEGEE. The V gene lost 2 bases and the J gene lost 2 bases, with 7 bases spanning the gap. The CDR3 covers 13 residues. The CDR3 DNA follows: TGTGCCAGCAGCTTCCAGATCAACTATGGCTACACCTTC. Translating it yields CASSFQINYGYTF.

This clone was seen more than once but under ten times. The chain couples TRBV2 to TRBJ2-7, with D tentatively TRBD2 (5 bases). The CDR3 covers 15 residues. CDR1 and CDR2 (germline): SNHLY, FYNNEI. Between the trimmed V and J ends, which lost 2 bases and 4 bases, there was a span of 15 bases. The CDR3, as DNA: TGTGCCAGCAGTGAAACCGGGATAGGATTTTACGAGCAGTACTTC. It specifies CASSETGIGFYEQYF.

The V call is TRBV11-2, the J call TRBJ1-1; D possibly corresponds to TRBD1 (6 bases). The CDR3 is made up of 14 amino acids. Germline-derived CDR1 and CDR2 are SGHAT and FQNNGV. Trimming pared 6 bases from V and 2 bases from J, leaving 13 bases between. CDR3: CASSTGLGNTEAFF. CDR3 in DNA: TGTGCCAGCAGTACAGGGCTTGGCAACACTGAAGCTTTCTTT.

CDR3 region: CASSHGLAGAQRTQYF. The DNA of the CDR3 is TGTGCCAGCAGCCACGGACTAGCGGGGGCCCAGAGGACCCAGTACTTC. This sequence joins TRBV11-2 and TRBJ2-5; 13 nucleotides line up with TRBD2. Germline CDR1 SGHAT, CDR2 FQNNGV. After removal of 5 bases from V and 7 bases from J, the junction contained 10 bases not matched to a gene. The CDR3 is made up of 16 amino acids.

The V call is TRBV4-2, the J call TRBJ2-1, with D tentatively TRBD2 (6 bases). V gave up 5 bases and J gave up 8 bases, with 19 bases separating them. The CDR3 spans 15 residues. From germline, CDR1 is LGHNA and CDR2 YNFKEQ. For the CDR3, the DNA is TGTGCCAGCAGCGCCCGTCTGGAGGGGAGCGATGAGCAGTTCTTC. This codes for CASSARLEGSDEQFF.

The rearrangement joins TRBV4-3 to TRBJ2-7, with D tentatively TRBD1 (6 bases). V was shortened by 3 bases and J by 3 bases, with 18 bases between the two germline ends. The CDR3 covers 16 residues. The germline V gene encodes CDR1 LGHNA and CDR2 YSLEER. The CDR3 nucleotides are TGCGCCAGCAGCCACACCTTTATGGGACAAGGCTACGAGCAGTACTTC. Its translation: CASSHTFMGQGYEQYF.

Ten or more counts support this clone. The gene calls are TRBV7-6 and TRBJ1-1; 9 bases line up with TRBD1. The ends lost 5 bases at V and 1 base at J; junction bases unmatched: 5. The CDR3 length is 15 residues. Germline V gene lookup returns CDR1 SGHVS and CDR2 FNYEAQ. CDR3 bases: TGTGCCAGCAGCACCGGACAGGGGACGAACACTGAAGCTTTCTTT. This codes for CASSTGQGTNTEAFF.

This clone showed up just a few times. The chain couples TRBV11-2 to TRBJ2-7, with 9 bases fitting TRBD2. Germline assignment: CDR1 SGHAT and CDR2 FQNNGV. The CDR3 contains 13 residues. The V gene end was trimmed by 5 bases and the J gene end by 5 bases; junction bases not matched to a gene: 4. This CDR3 reads CASSAGGVNEQYF. CDR3 sequence (DNA): TGTGCCAGCAGCGCGGGGGGGGTCAACGAGCAGTACTTC.

This clone showed up just once. This chain uses TRBV2 with TRBJ2-7; no definite D call. The CDR3 spans 14 residues. From germline, CDR1 is SNHLY and CDR2 FYNNEI. V gave up 7 bases and J gave up 2 bases, with 15 bases separating them. The CDR3 loop reads CASTDSGSPYEQYF. CDR3 DNA: TGTGCCAGCACCGATTCAGGCTCCCCCTACGAGCAGTACTTC.

The V and J genes are TRBV29-1 and TRBJ1-4; TRBD1 matches 10 bases. This CDR3 contains 13 residues. The J segment lost 6 bases and the V segment lost 7 bases, leaving 5 bases of the junction unmatched. The germline CDR1 and CDR2 sequences are SQVTM and ANQGSEA. The CDR3 protein is CSAGQGGYEKLFF. The CDR3 DNA reads TGCAGCGCAGGACAGGGGGGTTATGAAAAACTGTTTTTT. Filled out from reference TRBV29-1 and TRBJ1-4, the complete variable domain reads SAVISQKPSRDICQRGTSLTIQCQVDSQVTMMFWYRQQPGQSLTLIATANQGSEATYESGFVIDKFPISRPNLTFSTLTVSNMSPEDSSIYLCSAGQGGYEKLFFGSGTQLSVL.

The rearrangement joins TRBV19 to TRBJ1-1, with D perhaps TRBD1 (5 bases). The CDR3 runs 13 residues. The ends were cut back, 5 bases at V and 0 bases at J, with 7 bases in the middle. CDR1 and CDR2 (germline): LNHDA, SQIVND (reference sequence). CDR3 bases: TGTGCCAGTAGTGACAGCCTGAACACTGAAGCTTTCTTT. The encoded protein is CASSDSLNTEAFF.

The V and J genes are TRBV7-9 and TRBJ1-3, with 7 bases that match TRBD1. Germline values: CDR1 SEHNR, CDR2 FQNEAQ (reference sequence). The CDR3 is made up of 13 amino acids. V gave up 11 bases and J gave up 3 bases; unmatched junction bases: 7. The CDR3, as DNA: TGTGCCTTCCCGACAGGGAGTGGAAACACCATATATTTT. As protein: CAFPTGSGNTIYF. Full variable domain (rest looked up from reference TRBV7-9 and TRBJ1-3): DTGVSQNPRHKITKRGQNVTFRCDPISEHNRLYWYRQTLGQGPEFLTYFQNEAQLEKSRLLSDRFSAERPKGSFSTLEIQRTEQGDSAMYLCAFPTGSGNTIYFGEGSWLTVV.

The chain is built from TRBV5-1 and TRBJ2-2; TRBD1 matches at 9 bases. With V trimmed by 1 base and J by 1 base, 2 bases remained unmatched. This CDR3 is built from 16 residues. In germline, CDR1 is SGHRS, CDR2 YFSETQ. CDR3 DNA: TGCGCCAGCAGCTTGTTGGGACAGGGGAACACCGGGGAGCTGTTTTTT. Translated, it gives CASSLLGQGNTGELFF.

This chain links TRBV7-7 with TRBJ1-4, with D tentatively TRBD1 (6 bases). Germline V lookup: CDR1 SSHAT, CDR2 FNYEAQ (reference sequence). With 3 bases removed from V and 5 bases from J, the gap between germline ends came to 13 bases. The length of the CDR3 is 15 residues. CDR3: CASSFRTEENEKLFF. The CDR3 nucleotides read TGTGCCAGCAGCTTCCGGACAGAAGAAAATGAAAAACTGTTTTTT.